The sequence of this TCR beta chain was determined in a study of response to subunit inactivated influenza vaccine. From the RT-PCR reads, TCRdb called clonotypes with MiXCR, one entry per CDR3 protein. The table includes some 800,000 distinct CDR3 sequences, over 20% detected once. The study, taken as a whole, reports: T cells newly recruited by each seasonal influenza vaccination are few, the authors suggested.

A note on this clonotype: Its antigen remains unknown.

From germline, CDR1 is MNHEY and CDR2 SVGEGT. The CDR3 runs to 14 residues. The V and J ends lost 6 bases and 0 bases respectively, with 12 bases between them. The chain carries TRBV6-2 or TRBV6-3 and TRBJ2-7, with D unresolved. The source material was PBMCs from blood, sampled roughly 5 days after vaccination. The sequence was obtained from a man aged 50 to 59 who received an inactivated influenza vaccine. CDR3 nucleotide sequence: TGTGCCAGCAGCCTCCCCCCCTACTCCTACGAGCAGTACTTC. Translating gives CASSLPPYSYEQYF.